This T cell receptor (beta chain) was captured in a study of T cell repertoires in cytomegalovirus infection. Across the whole study: CMV epitopes, recently identified HLA-C-restricted and well-studied HLA-B-restricted, were used. Public TCR beta signatures indicated both CMV infection and matching HLA type.

With regard to this clonotype: Antigen: not known.

General study points: CMV-specific TCR beta clonotypes restricted by HLA-C were the ones dominating the ex vivo response. Based on cumulative public TCR beta family frequency, carriers of CMV plus the relevant HLA were identified.

MiXCR, applied by TCRdb to the reads, yields one record per CDR3 protein. The sample carries 400,000 to 600,000 distinct CDR3 sequences, roughly 42% recorded once. Per germline, CDR1 MDHEN and CDR2 SYDVKM. V was pared by 5 bases and J by 2 bases, with 10 bases of the junction left unmatched. The length of the CDR3 is 18 residues. The source is a human donor in good health (CMV status not recorded). Some clones in this sample may be carry-over from other donors' samples. The specimen comprised cultured PBMCs, sampled from culture after CMV antigen stimulation. The rearrangement uses TRBV28 and TRBJ2-5; 14 nucleotides match TRBD2. The CDR3 DNA reads TGTGCCAGCAGTGCCGCCGGACTAGCGGGGGGCCGACAAGAGACCCAGTACTTC. It specifies CASSAAGLAGGRQETQYF.